This TCR beta chain came from a study of T cell responses to AZD1222 COVID-19 vaccine. Notes on the study in general: The repertoires were collected only after the peak T cell response.

This table comes from immunoSEQ multiplex PCR, and its TCRdb copy is limited to in-frame clones, with some not included. The sample lists some 150,000 clones, around nine tenths occurring once. Note on this clone: The antigen remains undetermined.

V was cut by 6 bases and J by 6 bases, with 26 bases left in between. CDR3 size: 18 residues. CDR1 and CDR2 from the germline V gene are LGHDT and YNNKEL (reference sequence). Sequencing was performed on peripheral blood, taken on day 0 of AZD1222 vaccination. The chain couples TRBV3-1 (or the pseudogene TRBV3-2) to TRBJ1-4; D is uncertain. This TCR derives from an adult in good health. DNA of the CDR3: TGTGCCAGCAGATTTCGGGATTCCCCTCGTGAAGTGGATGAAAAACTGTTTTTT. This sequence encodes CASRFRDSPREVDEKLFF.